The text below deals with one TCR beta chain. This sample was taken from a study of blood T cell repertoires in COVID-19. Turning to the study itself: Whether acute or convalescent, the COVID-19 samples came from the United States, Italy and Spain.

Method: immunoSEQ multiplex PCR; TCRdb's copy keeps in-frame clones and lacks some. The sample has more than 300,000 clones; 90% are singletons. CDR3 length: 15 residues. CDR1 SGHVS and CDR2 FNYEAQ come from the germline V gene. With 3 bases removed from V and 4 bases from J, the gap between germline ends came to 15 bases. The receptor's source is a woman in her thirties who had been exposed to COVID-19. Input material: PBMCs or T cells enriched from blood (not recorded which). The chain couples TRBV7-6 to TRBJ2-5; D may be TRBD1 (7 bases). The CDR3 loop reads CASSFLEGALETQYF. CDR3 in DNA: TGTGCCAGCAGCTTTTTGGAGGGGGCCTTAGAGACCCAGTACTTC.